Shown below are 12 T cell receptor beta chains from a single sample sequenced in a study of blood T cell repertoires in COVID-19. Generated by immunoSEQ multiplex PCR, the TCRdb table keeps only in-frame clones and is missing some. The sample consists of 130,000 to 150,000 clones, more than 75% of them appearing once. The sequencing sample was made of PBMCs or T cells enriched from blood (not recorded which). Receptors originate from a man aged 55 to 69 who had recovered from COVID-19.

The chain carries TRBV7-8 and TRBJ1-2; D possibly corresponds to TRBD1 (5 bases). Between the trimmed V and J ends, which lost 1 base and 2 bases, there was a span of 17 bases. The CDR3 is 17 residues long. Germline V CDR1 and CDR2: SGHVS, FQNEAQ. In nucleotides, the CDR3 is TGTGCCAGCAGCTTAGATTGGGGGGGGACCCAGAACTATGGCTACACCTTC. Translated: CASSLDWGGTQNYGYTF.

The chain joins TRBV7-9 to TRBJ2-2; D not resolved. The CDR3 is 13 amino acids. Per the germline V gene, CDR1 is SEHNR and CDR2 is FQNEAQ (reference sequence). Trimming stripped 5 bases from V and 9 bases from J, with 13 bases between. For the CDR3, the DNA is TGTGCCAGCAGCCCGCCCGGTACCCGGGAGCTGTTTTTT. Amino acid sequence: CASSPPGTRELFF.

The chain recombines TRBV5-6 with TRBJ1-2; 8 nucleotides line up with TRBD1. Trimming removed 4 bases from V and 4 bases from J; junction bases left unmatched: 6. Per the germline V gene, CDR1 is SGHDT and CDR2 is YYEEEE. This CDR3 comprises 14 residues. CDR3 in amino acids: CASSMIQGGYGYTF. CDR3 in DNA: TGTGCCAGCAGCATGATACAGGGGGGCTATGGCTACACCTTC.

This chain connects TRBV9 to TRBJ1-6; TRBD1 matches at 8 bases. J lost 11 bases, V lost 3 bases, and 10 bases had no gene match. The CDR3 extends over 15 amino acids. From germline, CDR1 is SGDLS and CDR2 YYNGEE. The CDR3 DNA reads TGTGCCAGCAGCGCGGGACAGGTCGGACCCCCACCCCTCCACTTT. Protein sequence: CASSAGQVGPPPLHF.

The rearrangement links TRBV5-4 to TRBJ2-7; 7 bases line up with TRBD1. Germline V gives CDR1 SGHNT, CDR2 YYREEE (reference sequence). Trimming cost V 5 bases and J 0 bases; bases outside gene matches: 11. The CDR3 is made up of 16 amino acids. CDR3 sequence (DNA): TGTGCCAGCAGTTCCGGCCCGGGACAGAGCTCCTACGAGCAGTACTTC. Its translation: CASSSGPGQSSYEQYF.

The CDR3 nucleotides read TGTGCCAGCAGCTTAATTATCGCGAGCGGGAGGGCGGGTGAGCAGTTCTTC. It specifies CASSLIIASGRAGEQFF. The genes are TRBV7-8 and TRBJ2-1, with 10 bases aligning to TRBD2. Germline values: CDR1 SGHVS, CDR2 FQNEAQ. The CDR3 runs 17 residues. Trimming cost V 2 bases and J 9 bases; bases outside gene matches: 13.

The CDR3 region is CASSERRPPSTNEKLFF. The CDR3 DNA reads TGTGCCAGCAGTGAACGCAGGCCCCCTTCAACTAATGAAAAACTGTTTTTT. The rearrangement uses TRBV6-1 and TRBJ1-4; D is unresolved. Trimming shortened V by 2 bases and J by 0 bases, and 13 bases separated the two germline ends. CDR1 is MNHNS, CDR2 SASEGT, per germline. The CDR3 is 17 residues long.

Notes on this clone: The same CDR3 can be traced to other DNA sequences in this sample. The chain recombines TRBV9 with TRBJ2-5, with D perhaps matching TRBD2 (6 bases). V was clipped by 2 bases and J by 2 bases, with 10 bases between them. The CDR3 contains 14 residues. Germline V gene lookup returns CDR1 SGDLS and CDR2 YYNGEE. The CDR3 nucleotides are TGTGCCAGCAGCGTGGGGGGAGAACAAGAGACCCAGTACTTC. Amino acid sequence: CASSVGGEQETQYF.

The chain links TRBV7-9 to TRBJ2-1; 7 bases agree with TRBD1. From germline, CDR1 is SEHNR and CDR2 FQNEAQ (reference sequence). This CDR3 is 13 amino acids long. V lost 3 bases to trimming and J lost 5 bases; unmatched junction nucleotides: 1. Here the CDR3 reads CASSFTGDNEQFF. In nucleotides, the CDR3 is TGTGCCAGCAGCTTTACAGGGGACAATGAGCAGTTCTTC.

The chain has TRBV5-4 and TRBJ2-2; D ambiguous. CDR1 is SGHNT, CDR2 YYREEE, per germline (reference sequence). CDR3 length: 16 amino acids. Trimming removed 3 bases from V and 4 bases from J, with 16 bases in between. The CDR3 sequence: CASSSSDKLLTGELFF. CDR3 DNA sequence: TGTGCCAGCAGCTCGTCCGACAAGCTACTCACCGGGGAGCTGTTTTTT.

J is TRBJ1-3 and V is TRBV10-3; tentative D call: TRBD1 (5 bases). This CDR3 spans 13 amino acids. The V gene lost 3 bases and the J gene lost 7 bases, with 10 bases spanning the gap. CDR1 ENHRY and CDR2 SYGVKD come from the germline V gene. The CDR3 protein is CAISEQKGNTIYF. The CDR3 DNA is TGTGCCATCAGTGAACAGAAGGGGAACACCATATATTTT.

This clone occurred once. The J gene is TRBJ2-1, the V gene TRBV7-9, with 11 bases aligning to TRBD1. The V and J ends lost 5 bases and 5 bases, in that order; junction bases with no gene match: 11. Germline loops: CDR1 SEHNR, CDR2 FQNEAQ (reference sequence). The CDR3 covers 17 residues. The chain's CDR3 is CASSTRGPGQGDNEQFF. In DNA, the CDR3 is TGTGCCAGCAGCACGAGAGGGCCGGGACAGGGGGACAATGAGCAGTTCTTC.